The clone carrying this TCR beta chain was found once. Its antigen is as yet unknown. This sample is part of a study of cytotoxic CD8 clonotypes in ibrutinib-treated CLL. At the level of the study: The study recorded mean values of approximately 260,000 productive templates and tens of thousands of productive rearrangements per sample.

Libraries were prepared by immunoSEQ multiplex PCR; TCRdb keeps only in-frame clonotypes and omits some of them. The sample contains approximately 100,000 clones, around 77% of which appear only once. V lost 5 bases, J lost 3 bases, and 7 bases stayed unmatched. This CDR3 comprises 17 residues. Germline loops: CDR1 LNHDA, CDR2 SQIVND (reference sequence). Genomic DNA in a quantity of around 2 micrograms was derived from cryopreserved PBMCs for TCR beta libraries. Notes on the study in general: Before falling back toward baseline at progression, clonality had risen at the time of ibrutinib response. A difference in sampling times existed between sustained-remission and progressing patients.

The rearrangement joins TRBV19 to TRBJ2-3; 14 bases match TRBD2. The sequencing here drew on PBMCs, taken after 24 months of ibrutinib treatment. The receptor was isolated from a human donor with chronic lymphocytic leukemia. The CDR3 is CASSLYGTSGSTDTQYF. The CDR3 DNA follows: TGTGCCAGTAGTTTATACGGGACTAGCGGGAGTACAGATACGCAGTATTTT.